The next 25 T cell receptor beta chains were all read from a single sample in a study of T cells in Graves' hyperthyroidism and ophthalmopathy. It was RNA transcripts that yielded the amplified TCR beta CDR3 regions. TCR CDR3 underwent first-round RT-PCR with the HTBI primer set. TCRdb ran MiXCR on the multiplex PCR reads and lists one entry per CDR3 protein. The data hold 550,000 to 650,000 distinct CDR3 sequences, with 12% to 15% observed a single time. Specimen: blood. The receptors were sampled from a woman aged 40 to 50 with Graves' hyperthyroidism.

The chain links TRBV6-2 or TRBV6-3 to TRBJ1-5, with 8 bases matching TRBD1. V was clipped by 9 bases and J by 5 bases; unmatched bases: 12. The CDR3 contains 15 residues. Germline CDR1 and CDR2: MNHEY and SVGEGT. CDR3 coding DNA: TGTGCCAGAGGCTCGGACAGGGTTCAGGATCAGCCCCAGCATTTT. Translation: CARGSDRVQDQPQHF.

This clonotype appeared many times. The chain combines TRBV30 with TRBJ2-4; a weak D match, TRBD1 (5 bases). Germline V gives CDR1 GTSNPN, CDR2 SVGIG (reference sequence). The V gene lost 2 bases and the J gene lost 10 bases, with 12 bases spanning the gap. The CDR3 loop spans 12 amino acids. The CDR3 sequence: CAWSSTASIQYF. Here the CDR3 DNA reads TGTGCCTGGAGTTCGACAGCTTCGATTCAGTACTTC.

This clonotype showed up many times. The chain uses TRBV20-1 and TRBJ1-1, with D unclear. This CDR3 is built from 15 residues. The V and J ends lost 1 base and 4 bases respectively, with 16 bases between them. CDR1 and CDR2 (germline): DFQATT, SNEGSKA (reference sequence). The CDR3 region has the DNA TGCAGTGCTAGAGTCGCAGCTGGGGAGAGCACTGAAGCTTTCTTT. Its protein is CSARVAAGESTEAFF.

The table lists this clonotype with many counts. V gene TRBV20-1 combines with J gene TRBJ1-6; D not resolved. CDR1 DFQATT and CDR2 SNEGSKA come from the germline V gene (reference sequence). Trimming stripped 4 bases from V and 7 bases from J, with 8 bases between. CDR3 length: 12 residues. CDR3 residues: CSAKGPNSPLHF. The DNA for the CDR3 is TGCAGTGCTAAAGGCCCCAATTCACCCCTCCACTTT.

This clonotype was detected once. The chain carries TRBV19 and TRBJ1-1; D uncertain. The V and J ends lost 0 bases and 3 bases respectively, with 8 bases between them. Germline CDR1 and CDR2: LNHDA and SQIVND (reference sequence). The CDR3 totals 14 residues. The CDR3 nucleotides are TGTGCCAGTAGTATAGAATACACCTACACTGAAGCTTTCTTT. The encoded protein is CASSIEYTYTEAFF.

This clonotype was seen repeatedly, ten times or more. The chain is built from TRBV2 and TRBJ2-7, with 8 bases lining up with TRBD2. Trimming cost V 4 bases and J 5 bases; bases outside gene matches: 10. CDR3 length equals 15 residues. The V gene's germline CDR1 is SNHLY and CDR2 FYNNEI. CDR3 residues: CASSVPTSEIHEQYF. The CDR3 region has the DNA TGTGCCAGCAGTGTTCCGACTAGCGAAATCCACGAGCAGTACTTC.

This clonotype was counted between two and nine times. This chain joins TRBV10-1 and TRBJ1-1; TRBD1 might be the D (5 bases). From germline, CDR1 is WNHNN and CDR2 SYGVQD (reference sequence). The CDR3 is 12 residues long. V was cut by 4 bases and J by 3 bases, with 6 bases left in between. CDR3: CASSGQYTEAFF. The CDR3, as DNA: TGCGCCAGCAGTGGACAGTACACTGAAGCTTTCTTT.

This clonotype was counted many times. The gene calls are TRBV2 and TRBJ2-1; 10 bases map to TRBD2. V lost 2 bases to trimming and J lost 8 bases; unmatched junction nucleotides: 6. CDR3 length equals 15 residues. The V gene's germline CDR1 is SNHLY and CDR2 FYNNEI. The DNA of the CDR3 is TGTGCCAGCAGTGAAACTCTAGCGGGGGTCGATGAGCAGTTCTTC. It yields the protein CASSETLAGVDEQFF.

In its sample, this clonotype was seen many times. The chain is built from TRBV12-3 or TRBV12-4 and TRBJ2-2; possibly TRBD2 for D (5 bases). V lost 7 bases to trimming and J lost 5 bases, with 20 bases between them. The CDR3 length is 16 residues. The CDR3 loop is CASTSRRAGSTGELFF. The CDR3 nucleotides are TGTGCCAGCACCTCTCGGCGGGCGGGTTCGACCGGGGAGCTGTTTTTT.

This clonotype was detected ten times or more. The rearrangement links TRBV10-2 to TRBJ2-7; 8 nucleotides align to TRBD1. The CDR3 runs 14 residues. Germline CDR1 and CDR2: WSHSY and SAAADI. Trimming cost V 6 bases and J 0 bases; bases outside gene matches: 4. This chain's CDR3 is CASRVTGGSYEQYF. CDR3 nucleotide sequence: TGCGCCAGCAGAGTTACAGGGGGCTCCTACGAGCAGTACTTC.

This clonotype has a single count. One base away lies a much larger clone, so this may be a sequencing read error. The chain couples TRBV10-3 to TRBJ1-5, with TRBD1 identical over 9 bases. The length of the CDR3 is 14 residues. The germline gives CDR1 ENHRY, CDR2 SYGVKD. As DNA, the CDR3 is TGTGTCATCAGCGAACAGGGGGCGCAGCGGCCCCAGCATTTT. This codes for CVISEQGAQRPQHF.

This clonotype was picked up many times. V and J are TRBV20-1 and TRBJ1-3, with 7 bases fitting TRBD1. The germline CDR1 and CDR2 sequences are DFQATT and SNEGSKA (reference sequence). The CDR3 is made up of 13 amino acids. V trimming: 4 bases; J trimming: 4 bases; junction bases outside the gene matches: 4. Here the CDR3 DNA reads TGCAGTGCTACTCGACAGGGCGGAAACACCATATATTTT. As protein: CSATRQGGNTIYF.

This clonotype turned up a few times. The gene calls are TRBV6-1 and TRBJ1-1; no reliable D call. The CDR3 runs to 13 residues. V was trimmed by 6 bases and J by 4 bases, leaving 12 bases between them. The germline V gene has CDR1 MNHNS and CDR2 SASEGT. CDR3 coding DNA: TGTGCCAGCAGACCTCAGGTTAGCACTGAAGCTTTCTTT. Its translation is CASRPQVSTEAFF.

In its sample, this clonotype was seen many times. The chain is built from TRBV15 and TRBJ2-3; weak D call: TRBD2 (5 bases). CDR1 is LNHNV, CDR2 YYDKDF, per germline (reference sequence). The CDR3 spans 16 residues. V was shortened by 0 bases and J by 0 bases, with 10 bases between the two germline ends. Here the CDR3 DNA reads TGTGCCACCAGCAGAGACCCAGCGGAGAGCACAGATACGCAGTATTTT. Protein sequence: CATSRDPAESTDTQYF.

This clonotype was observed many times. The chain recombines TRBV7-2 with TRBJ1-4, with a tentative D call TRBD1 (5 bases). CDR3 length: 16 amino acids. CDR1 is SGHTA and CDR2 is FQGNSA in the germline V gene. V was clipped by 0 bases and J by 1 base, with 9 bases between them. DNA of the CDR3: TGTGCCAGCAGCTTAGCTGGGGGGGGAACTAATGAAAAACTGTTTTTT. This sequence encodes CASSLAGGGTNEKLFF.

This clonotype was detected ten times or more. V usage is TRBV14 and J usage is TRBJ2-5, with 7 bases identical to TRBD2. Germline loops: CDR1 SGHDN, CDR2 FVKESK. With V trimmed by 1 base and J by 2 bases, 4 bases remained unmatched. The CDR3 covers 15 residues. The CDR3 DNA sequence: TGTGCCAGCAGCCAAGCCGGACTAGGGCAAGAGACCCAGTACTTC. Protein sequence: CASSQAGLGQETQYF.

Worth noting for this clonotype: An end of the junction differs from the germline gene, which may be a read error. V gene TRBV27 combines with J gene TRBJ2-3; the match to TRBD2 covers 7 bases. CDR1 is MNHEY and CDR2 is SMNVEV in the germline V gene (reference sequence). The CDR3 contains 15 residues. The CDR3 coding sequence is TGTGTCAGCAGTTTAGACGGGAGGATTACTGATACGCAGTATTTT. Translation: CVSSLDGRITDTQYF.

The V gene is TRBV27, the J gene TRBJ1-6; tentatively, D is TRBD1 (5 bases). This CDR3 spans 12 amino acids. V gave up 11 bases and J gave up 7 bases, with 12 bases separating them. Germline V lookup: CDR1 MNHEY, CDR2 SMNVEV (reference sequence). The CDR3 is CAAGSENSPLHF. The CDR3 bases are TGTGCCGCAGGGTCGGAGAATTCACCCCTCCACTTT.

The chain recombines TRBV18 with TRBJ1-1, with unresolved D. The CDR3 sequence is 13 residues long. Germline CDR1 and CDR2: KGHSH and LQKENI. Trimming left V 1 base short and J 4 bases short, with 7 bases between. The CDR3 nucleotides are TGTGCCAGCTCACCACGAGGCCCCACTGAAGCTTTCTTT. It specifies CASSPRGPTEAFF.

This clonotype was detected ten times or more. The chain employs TRBV28 and TRBJ2-1, with D possibly matching TRBD2 (6 bases). Trimming stripped 2 bases from V and 4 bases from J, with 12 bases between. From germline, CDR1 is MDHEN and CDR2 SYDVKM. The CDR3 length is 15 residues. The CDR3 coding sequence is TGTGCCAGCAGTTTAGTGGGAGGTCATTACAATGAGCAGTTCTTC. Its protein product is CASSLVGGHYNEQFF.

A few counts support this clonotype. V usage is TRBV29-1 and J usage is TRBJ2-5; no reliable D call. The V end was cut by 3 bases, the J end by 0 bases, with 8 bases between. The CDR3 loop spans 13 amino acids. The germline V gene encodes CDR1 SQVTM and CDR2 ANQGSEA. CDR3 sequence: CSVDRADQETQYF. The CDR3 nucleotides are TGCAGCGTTGATCGGGCCGACCAAGAGACCCAGTACTTC.

The sample holds a few counts of this clonotype. The chain is built from TRBV19 and TRBJ2-7; D perhaps matches TRBD1 (5 bases). CDR3 size: 13 residues. Trimming removed 1 base at V and 3 bases at J, with 7 bases between. CDR1 and CDR2 from the germline V gene are LNHDA and SQIVND (reference sequence). CDR3 loop: CASSIGGGYEQYF. CDR3 nucleotide sequence: TGTGCCAGTAGTATAGGGGGCGGCTACGAGCAGTACTTC. The complete variable domain, with remaining parts taken from reference TRBV19 and TRBJ2-7, reads DGGITQSPKYLFRKEGQNVTLSCEQNLNHDAMYWYRQDPGQGLRLIYYSQIVNDFQKGDIAEGYSVSREKKESFPLTVTSAQKNPTAFYLCASSIGGGYEQYFGPGTRLTVT.

There are a few counts of this clonotype. This chain connects TRBV2 to TRBJ2-5; 7 positions agree with TRBD1. Germline values: CDR1 SNHLY, CDR2 FYNNEI. V lost 6 bases and J lost 4; bases outside the gene matches: 8. This CDR3 is built from 14 residues. The CDR3 DNA reads TGTGCCAGCAGGGCACAGGGGACGGGAGAGACCCAGTACTTC. Its translation is CASRAQGTGETQYF.

This clonotype was picked up many times. This rearrangement joins TRBV4-1 to TRBJ2-7, with D unclear. Trimming removed 4 bases from V and 0 bases from J, with 13 bases in between. The CDR3 has 15 residues. Germline V gene sequence: CDR1 MGHRA, CDR2 YSYEKL. The CDR3 sequence: CASSPLEDRSYEQYF. Here the CDR3 DNA reads TGCGCCAGCAGCCCACTCGAGGACCGCTCCTACGAGCAGTACTTC.

This clonotype occurred many times. The chain uses TRBV20-1 and TRBJ1-4; the D is unclear. The CDR3 spans 13 residues. CDR1 DFQATT and CDR2 SNEGSKA come from the germline V gene (reference sequence). V lost 2 bases and J lost 0, with 4 bases in between. The CDR3 here is CSARQTTNEKLFF. DNA of the CDR3: TGCAGTGCTAGACAGACAACTAATGAAAAACTGTTTTTT.